This T cell receptor beta chain was identified during a study of vaccination and CD4 T cells after COVID-19. About the study: From HCoV-229E, HCoV-OC43, HCoV-NL63 and SARS-CoV-2, overlapping spike peptides were used to stimulate the cells.

The CDR3 spans 15 residues. Germline lookup yields CDR1 MDHEN and CDR2 SYDVKM. V lost 5 bases to trimming and J lost 9 bases; unmatched junction nucleotides: 10. As concerns this clonotype: Its antigen is as yet unknown.

Researchers used the Oncomine TCR Beta short-read assay to sequence DNA from cultured CD4+ T cells. Via MiXCR, TCRdb re-called the PCR reads, giving one row per CDR3 protein. The sample contains fewer than 13,000 distinct CDR3 sequences, around a third of which appear only once. Treatment described: roughly 10-day PBMC culture with coronavirus spike peptide pools or control peptides (ViraFEST assay). March to December 2020 was the span of positive PCR dates, which predated US Alpha, Beta and Delta variants. The clonotype originates from a human donor who had recovered from COVID-19. The V gene is TRBV28, the J gene TRBJ1-6; 7 bases are shared with TRBD1. The sample was CD4+ T cells from blood, cultured in vitro. In DNA form, the CDR3 reads TGTGCCAGCAGTCCGCCCAGGACAGGTAGTTCACCCCTCCACTTT. Translated, it gives CASSPPRTGSSPLHF.